This record covers a single T cell receptor beta chain. The source of the sample is a study of blood T cell repertoires in COVID-19. Study as a whole: Spain, Italy and the United States supplied samples that represented acute and convalescent COVID-19. Sample material is recorded as cDNA or gDNA derived from T cells, B-cell-depleted T cells, or PBMCs.

Per the original methods: Amplified reference gene primers provided the basis for estimating nucleated cell counts. Profiling relied on immunoSEQ multiplex PCR, and the TCRdb table lists in-frame clones only, not all of them. Clone size and V and J calls were adopted from that table, with D and trimming inferred from the DNA. The repertoire has about 230,000 clones, roughly 84% of them found once; the top ten carry around 0.97%. CDR1 is LNHDA, CDR2 SQIVND, per germline (reference sequence). V dropped 3 bases and J dropped 4; count of bases not matched to a gene: 4. The CDR3 sequence is 14 residues long.

The gene calls are TRBV19 and TRBJ2-3; 7 bases fit TRBD2. The TCR sequence derives from a man aged 35 to 55 with acute or convalescent COVID-19. The source material was peripheral blood. The DNA for the CDR3 is TGTGCCAGTAGTATGGCTAGCGGCCCAGATACGCAGTATTTT. It codes for CASSMASGPDTQYF.